One sample yielded the 5 T cell receptor beta chains listed below, sequenced in a study of OX40 agonist ivuxolimab in advanced cancers. Using immunoSEQ multiplex PCR, the repertoire was profiled, and TCRdb retains in-frame clones only, with some absent. The sample holds under 85,000 clones, over 75% seen once. Sequencing used CD4+ or CD8+ T cells sorted from blood, obtained in a trial of the OX40 agonist ivuxolimab. The source of these receptors is an adult with an advanced solid tumor such as melanoma, head and neck, liver or kidney cancer.

This sequence joins TRBV7-9 and TRBJ1-1; 10 nucleotides match TRBD1. CDR1 and CDR2 from the germline V gene are SEHNR and FQNEAQ (reference sequence). The CDR3 has 12 amino acids. V was clipped by 8 bases and J by 9 bases; unmatched bases: 6. The chain's CDR3 is CASGTDRGQAFF. The CDR3 DNA is TGTGCCAGCGGGACAGACAGGGGGCAAGCTTTCTTT.

The V call is TRBV9, the J call TRBJ1-5, with no clear D. V dropped 3 bases and J dropped 5 bases, with 9 bases sitting between them. CDR1 SGDLS and CDR2 YYNGEE come from the germline V gene. This CDR3 is 13 amino acids long. CDR3 loop: CASSGGPDQPQHF. The CDR3 DNA sequence: TGTGCCAGCAGCGGCGGACCCGATCAGCCCCAGCATTTT.

The chain employs TRBV7-3 and TRBJ2-2; D is possibly TRBD2 (6 bases). Germline CDR1 reads SGHTA; CDR2 reads FQGTGA. This CDR3 has 14 amino acids. Trimming took off 2 bases at V and 5 bases at J, with 9 bases between the two ends. CDR3 sequence (DNA): TGTGCCAGCAGCTTACTCCGGGGGACCGGGGAGCTGTTTTTT. Its translation is CASSLLRGTGELFF.

To note about this clone: Other DNA sequences in this sample translate to the same CDR3. This sequence joins TRBV6-5 and TRBJ2-2, with TRBD2 as a possible D gene (5 bases). V was clipped by 6 bases and J by 3 bases, with 14 bases between them. The germline V gene has CDR1 MNHEY and CDR2 SVGAGI. The CDR3 is made up of 15 amino acids. The CDR3 protein is CASRRLATDTGELFF. The CDR3 DNA reads as TGTGCCAGCAGACGGCTAGCAACGGACACCGGGGAGCTGTTTTTT.

The chain joins TRBV7-6 to TRBJ2-1; 7 bases are a match to TRBD2. Germline V gene data show CDR1 as SGHVS and CDR2 as FNYEAQ. V trimming: 5 bases; J trimming: 3 bases; junction bases outside the gene matches: 13. CDR3 length equals 17 residues. CDR3 nucleotide sequence: TGTGCCAGCAGCGCCCAGCAGCTAGCGGAGTACTACAATGAGCAGTTCTTC. Translated, it gives CASSAQQLAEYYNEQFF.